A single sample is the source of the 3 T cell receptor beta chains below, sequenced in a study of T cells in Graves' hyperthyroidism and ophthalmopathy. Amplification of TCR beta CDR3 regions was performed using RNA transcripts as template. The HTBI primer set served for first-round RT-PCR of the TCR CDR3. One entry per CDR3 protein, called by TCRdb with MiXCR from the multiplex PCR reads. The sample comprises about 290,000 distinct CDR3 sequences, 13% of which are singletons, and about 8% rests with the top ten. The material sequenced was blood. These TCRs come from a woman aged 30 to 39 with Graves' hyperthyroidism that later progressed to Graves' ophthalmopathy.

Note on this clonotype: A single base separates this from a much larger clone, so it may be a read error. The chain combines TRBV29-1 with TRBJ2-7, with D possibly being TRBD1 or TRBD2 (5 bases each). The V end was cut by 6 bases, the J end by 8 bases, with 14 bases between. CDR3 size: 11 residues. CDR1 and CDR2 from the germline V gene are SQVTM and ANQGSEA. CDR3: CSVEGYDKQYF. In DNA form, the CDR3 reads TGCAGCGTAGAGGGGTACGACAAGCAGTACTTC.

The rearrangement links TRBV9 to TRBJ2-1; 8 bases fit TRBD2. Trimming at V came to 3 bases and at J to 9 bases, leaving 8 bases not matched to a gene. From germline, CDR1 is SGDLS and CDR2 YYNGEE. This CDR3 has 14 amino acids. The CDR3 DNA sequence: TGTGCCAGCAGCGATAGCGGGATAAGGATTGAGCAGTTCTTC. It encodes CASSDSGIRIEQFF.

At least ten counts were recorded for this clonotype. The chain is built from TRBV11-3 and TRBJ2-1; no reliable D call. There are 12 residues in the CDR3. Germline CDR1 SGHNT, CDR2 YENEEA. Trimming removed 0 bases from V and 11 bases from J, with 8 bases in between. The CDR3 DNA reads TGTGCCAGCAGCTTAGAGTCCCACAAGCAGTTCTTC. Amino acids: CASSLESHKQFF.